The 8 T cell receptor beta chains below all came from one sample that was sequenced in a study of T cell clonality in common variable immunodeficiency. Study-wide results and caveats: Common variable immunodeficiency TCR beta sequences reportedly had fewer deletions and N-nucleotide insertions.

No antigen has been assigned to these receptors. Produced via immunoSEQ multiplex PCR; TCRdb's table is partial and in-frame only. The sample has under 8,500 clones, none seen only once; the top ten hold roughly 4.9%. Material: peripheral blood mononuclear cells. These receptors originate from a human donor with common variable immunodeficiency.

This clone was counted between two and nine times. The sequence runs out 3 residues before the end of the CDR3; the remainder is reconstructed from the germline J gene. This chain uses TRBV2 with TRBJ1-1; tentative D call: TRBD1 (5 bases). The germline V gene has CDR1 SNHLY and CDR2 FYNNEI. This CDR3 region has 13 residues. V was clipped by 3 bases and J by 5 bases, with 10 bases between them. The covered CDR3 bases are TGTGCCAGCAGTGAGGAGGGGTTGACTGAA. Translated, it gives CASSEEGLTE. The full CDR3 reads CASSEEGLTEAFF.

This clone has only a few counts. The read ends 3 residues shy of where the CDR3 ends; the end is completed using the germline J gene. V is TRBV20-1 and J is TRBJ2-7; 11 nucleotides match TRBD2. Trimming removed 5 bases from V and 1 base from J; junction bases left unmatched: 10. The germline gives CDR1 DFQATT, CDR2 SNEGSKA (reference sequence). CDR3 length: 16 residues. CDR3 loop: CSAVPETSGDSYEQYF. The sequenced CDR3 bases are TGCAGTGCTGTCCCTGAGACTAGCGGGGATTCCTACGAG.

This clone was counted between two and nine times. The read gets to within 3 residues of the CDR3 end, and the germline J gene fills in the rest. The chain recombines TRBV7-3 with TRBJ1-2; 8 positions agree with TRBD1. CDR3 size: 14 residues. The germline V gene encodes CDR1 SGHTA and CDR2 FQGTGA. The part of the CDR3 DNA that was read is TGTGCCAGCAGCGTTGGACAGGGAGTCGGAGGC. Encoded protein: CASSVGQGVGG. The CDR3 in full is CASSVGQGVGGYTF.

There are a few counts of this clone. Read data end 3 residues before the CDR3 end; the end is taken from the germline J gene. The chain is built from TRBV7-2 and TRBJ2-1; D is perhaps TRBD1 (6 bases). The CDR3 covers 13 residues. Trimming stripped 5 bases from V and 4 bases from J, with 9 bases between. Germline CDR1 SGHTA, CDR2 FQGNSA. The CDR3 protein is CASSTGQYNEQFF. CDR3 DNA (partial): TGTGCCAGCAGCACCGGACAGTACAATGAG.

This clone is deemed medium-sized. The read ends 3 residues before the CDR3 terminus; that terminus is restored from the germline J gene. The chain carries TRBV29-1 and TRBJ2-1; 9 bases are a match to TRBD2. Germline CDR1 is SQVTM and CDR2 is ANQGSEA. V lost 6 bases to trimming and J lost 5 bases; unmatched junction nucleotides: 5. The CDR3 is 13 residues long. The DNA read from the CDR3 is TGCAGCGTGAGGCCTAGCGGGAACAATGAG. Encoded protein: CSVRPSGNNE. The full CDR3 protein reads CSVRPSGNNEQFF.

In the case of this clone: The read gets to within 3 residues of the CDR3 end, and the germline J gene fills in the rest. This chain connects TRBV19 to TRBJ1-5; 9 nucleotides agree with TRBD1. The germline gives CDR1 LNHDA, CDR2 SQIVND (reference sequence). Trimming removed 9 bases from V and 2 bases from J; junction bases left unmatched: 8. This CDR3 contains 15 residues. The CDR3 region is CASRGQGEGNQPQHF. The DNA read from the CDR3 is TGTGCCAGCCGGGGACAGGGAGAGGGCAATCAGCCC.

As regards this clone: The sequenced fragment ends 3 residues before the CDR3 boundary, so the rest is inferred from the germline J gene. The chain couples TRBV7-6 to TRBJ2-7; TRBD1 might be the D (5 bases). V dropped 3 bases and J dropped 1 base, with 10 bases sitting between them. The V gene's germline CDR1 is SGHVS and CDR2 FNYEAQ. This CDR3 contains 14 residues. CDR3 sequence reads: CASSFGAESYEQYF. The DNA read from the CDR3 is TGTGCCAGCAGCTTTGGGGCTGAATCCTACGAG.

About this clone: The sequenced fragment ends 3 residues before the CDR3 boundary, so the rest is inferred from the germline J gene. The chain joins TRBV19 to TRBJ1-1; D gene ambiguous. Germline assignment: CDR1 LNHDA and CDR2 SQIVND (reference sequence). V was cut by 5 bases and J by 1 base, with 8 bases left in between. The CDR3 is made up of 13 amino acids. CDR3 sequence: CASSADPNTEAFF. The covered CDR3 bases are TGTGCCAGTAGTGCGGATCCGAACACTGAA.